The following is a T cell receptor beta chain sequence with its context. This clonotype was counted only a few times. No cognate antigen has been identified for it. No quality values exist for individual bases; no much larger clone is one base distant. This entry is derived from a study of T cell repertoires in cytomegalovirus infection (dated by TCRdb to between 2018 and 2020). Regarding the complete study: The HLA type of each donor mattered for the analysis, because public TCR beta signatures pointed to carriage of CMV infection along with the matching HLA type.

Sequenced on an Illumina HiSeq 1500. TCRdb reworked the public reads: Q25 trimming with fastp, MiXCR clone assembly, productive beta chains retained. Rows merge per CDR3 protein into single entries with the most common DNA and genes. For this sample there are around 250,000 distinct CDR3 sequences; over 15% appear just once. Around half of the sample belongs to the ten largest clones. Here is what the overall study found, with its caveats: In the ex vivo response, HLA-C-restricted CMV-specific TCR beta clonotypes were dominant, and in two of eight donors the single most frequent clonotype came from this HLA-C-restricted group. Carriers of CMV infection plus the relevant HLA type were discriminated by the cumulative frequency of public TCR beta family members in the study cohort and in an independent roughly 380-donor cohort.

Taken from cysteine to phenylalanine, the CDR3 has 15 residues. CDR3 DNA only is kept here, 45 bases in frame from base 1. Trimming takes 1 base off V and 7 bases off J; junction bases not matched to a gene: 9. For CDR1 and CDR2, the germline V gene lists MNHEY and SVGEGT. The sequenced sample was CD8+ T cells from PBMCs. The chain employs TRBV6-2 or TRBV6-3 and TRBJ1-2, with TRBD1 matching 7 junction bases. The source of this sequence is a human donor in good health (CMV status not recorded). Some clones in this sample may be carry-over from other donors' samples. This receptor has the CDR3 CASSYYRGAFFGYTF. The base sequence is TGTGCCAGCAGTTACTACAGGGGCGCCTTTTTTGGCTACACCTTC.